This T cell receptor (beta chain) was documented in a study of blood T cells in healthy people across ages. Losses at the gene ends were 5 bases for V and 5 bases for J; bases not matched to a gene: 6. Germline loops: CDR1 SEHNR, CDR2 FQNEAQ (reference sequence). The CDR3 has 14 residues. Sample-barcoded 5' priming and a J-beta primer mix drove a second PCR of about 6 to 12 cycles. TCRdb processed the 5' RACE reads anew with MiXCR; each CDR3 protein has one entry. This sample carries under 2 million distinct CDR3 sequences, roughly a third of them seen once, and the ten largest clones take around 11%. This clonotype was picked up many times.

The sample consisted of blood. This TCR came from a woman aged 25 to 39 in good health. The chain couples TRBV7-9 to TRBJ2-5, with 9 bases lining up with TRBD2. The CDR3 reads CASSLSGGQETQYF. The CDR3 coding sequence is TGTGCCAGCAGCCTCAGCGGGGGGCAGGAGACCCAGTACTTC.